This is a list of T cell receptor beta chains from one sample in a study of cytomegalovirus exposure and HLA in healthy donors. This table comes from immunoSEQ multiplex PCR, and its TCRdb copy is limited to in-frame clones, with some not included. The listing records 45,000 or so clones. Sequencing was done on a sample of PBMCs. All receptors derive from a male donor in good health and CMV-seronegative. Each CDR3 is given with its conserved first and last residue. D genes are given only for firm matches.

TRBV7-9	TRBD2	TRBJ2-2	TGTGCCAGCAGCCCCCGCGGGAGTAGCGGGGAGCTGTTTTTT	CASSPRGSSGELFF
TRBV15	TRBD2	TRBJ2-1	TGTGCCACCGGACTAGCGGTATACAATGAGCAGTTCTTC	CATGLAVYNEQFF
TRBV27	TRBD1	TRBJ2-7	TGTGCCAGCAGTTTTACCGGGACAGGGATGTACGAGCAGTACTTC	CASSFTGTGMYEQYF
TRBV14	NA	TRBJ2-1	TGTGCCAGCAGCCAAGAGGGTAGCCGGGGTGAGCAGTTCTTC	CASSQEGSRGEQFF
TRBV7-2	NA	TRBJ2-3	TGTGCCAGCAGCTTGACAGCGGATACGCAGTATTTT	CASSLTADTQYF
TRBV7-8	NA	TRBJ2-2	TGTGCCAGCAGCTTAGTATCCAGCGGAGTCTTGGACACCGGGGAGCTGTTTTTT	CASSLVSSGVLDTGELFF
TRBV7-9	NA	TRBJ1-1	TGTGCCAGCAGCTTCACGAGTCAAGAAGCTTTCTTT	CASSFTSQEAFF
TRBV18	TRBD2	TRBJ2-1	TGTGCCAGCTCACCGGAGTGGACTAGCGTTGAGCAGTTCTTC	CASSPEWTSVEQFF
TRBV4-1	TRBD2	TRBJ2-1	TGCGCCAGCAGCCAGCCCGGACTAGCGGACTACAATGAGCAGTTCTTC	CASSQPGLADYNEQFF
TRBV4-3	NA	TRBJ1-4	TGCGCCAGCAGCCACGCAGGGGTAAACGAAAAACTGTTTTTT	CASSHAGVNEKLFF
TRBV30	NA	TRBJ1-1	TGTGCCTGGAACATCGCGGGTGACACTGAAGCTTTCTTT	CAWNIAGDTEAFF
TRBV5-5	NA	TRBJ1-1	TGTGCCAGCACCAGGTCGGGGGGGGCGGATGAAGCTTTCTTT	CASTRSGGADEAFF